These T cell receptor beta chains were read from a single sample in a study of CD8+CD57+ T cells in acquired aplastic anemia. Each CDR3 protein is one row after TCRdb ran MiXCR on the reads. The sample yields some 200,000 distinct CDR3 sequences, more than 45% seen once. The sequencing input was sorted CD4+, CD8+, or CD8+CD57+ T cells (not recorded which) from PBMCs. These receptors all come from a human donor with aplastic anemia. CDR3s include the opening cysteine and the closing phenylalanine or tryptophan. The D gene is left open where the match is weak. Clone size appears in some rows only: once, few, many, or a class for an expanded clone.

CDR3 DNA,CDR3 protein,V gene,D gene,J gene,clone size
TGTGCCAGCTCCCCGGTGGGGGATGGAAACACCATATATTTT,CASSPVGDGNTIYF,TRBV2,NA,TRBJ1-3,once
TGTGCCAGCAGTTTATTTACTAGCGGTTCCCGACGGGCCTACAATGAGCAGTTCTTC,CASSLFTSGSRRAYNEQFF,TRBV12-3/TRBV12-4,TRBD2,TRBJ2-1,few
TGCAGCACCTCCGGGACAGCCAGCAATCAGCCCCAGCATTTT,CSTSGTASNQPQHF,TRBV29-1,TRBD1,TRBJ1-5,NA
TGTGCCATCAGTGAGTCCCTGGGAGATACGCGGTATTTT,CAISESLGDTRYF,TRBV10-3,NA,TRBJ2-3,NA
TGTGCCAGCAGCGTAAAGGGGTGGAATGAGCAGTTCTTC,CASSVKGWNEQFF,TRBV9,NA,TRBJ2-1,once
TGTGCCAGCAGAAACCACGGGGACAGTAACAACGAGCAGTACTTC,CASRNHGDSNNEQYF,TRBV6-1,TRBD1,TRBJ2-7,many
TGTGCCAAACGTTGGAACACCATATATTTT,CAKRWNTIYF,TRBV24-1,NA,TRBJ1-3,NA
TGTGCCAGTAGTGCGGGACAGGGGCGCACCGGGGAGCTGTTTTTT,CASSAGQGRTGELFF,TRBV19,TRBD1,TRBJ2-2,NA
TGTGCCAGTAATCTTGGGACAGTCAATAGCAATCAGCCCCAGCATTTT,CASNLGTVNSNQPQHF,TRBV19,TRBD1,TRBJ1-5,many
TGTGCCAGCAGCCGGGCAGGGTTGTACGAGCAGTACTTC,CASSRAGLYEQYF,TRBV7-2,NA,TRBJ2-7,NA
TGCGCCAGCAGTCTCGGGGACAGGGACGCCTACGAGCAGTACTTC,CASSLGDRDAYEQYF,TRBV10-1,TRBD1,TRBJ2-7,NA
TGTGCCAGCAGCTTAGCCCGAAGCTCTGGGGCCAACGCCCTGACTTTC,CASSLARSSGANALTF,TRBV7-8,NA,TRBJ2-6,NA
TGTGCCAGCACCAAGGACAGGAGGAACACCGGGGAGCTGTTTTTT,CASTKDRRNTGELFF,TRBV6-1,TRBD1,TRBJ2-2,NA
TGTGCCAGCAGTGAAAGCGGGGGGGCCACAGATACGCAGTATTTT,CASSESGGATDTQYF,TRBV6-1,TRBD2,TRBJ2-3,NA
TGTGCCAGCAGCCCTACCCGGACAGGACTTCTCGGGGGGCTCTATGGCTACACCTTC,CASSPTRTGLLGGLYGYTF,TRBV9,TRBD1,TRBJ1-2,many
TGTGCCAGCAGTGAGCCCGGCCGGGACAGGGGCTACGAGCAGTACTTC,CASSEPGRDRGYEQYF,TRBV25-1,TRBD1,TRBJ2-7,NA
TGTGCCAGCAGCTTAGCGGGACTAGCGGGACGGTACGAGCAGTACTTC,CASSLAGLAGRYEQYF,TRBV7-2,TRBD2,TRBJ2-7,NA
TGTGCCACCAGTGATATTAAAGACAGCACAGATACGCAGTATTTT,CATSDIKDSTDTQYF,TRBV24-1,NA,TRBJ2-3,once
TGTGCCAGCAGCGTGTGGCCCACACTGGGGTCGGAGCAGTATTTT,CASSVWPTLGSEQYF,TRBV9,NA,TRBJ2-3,many
TGTGCCAGTAGTTCCGGACAGGGGAAAGGGGAGACCCAGTACTTC,CASSSGQGKGETQYF,TRBV19,TRBD1,TRBJ2-5,once
TGTGCCAGCCTTAGGGGATCGAATGAAAAACTGTTTTTT,CASLRGSNEKLFF,TRBV10-3,NA,TRBJ1-4,NA
TGTGCCAGCAGCCTCTTTGTCGCGCGACAGCGTAACAATGAGCAGTTCTTC,CASSLFVARQRNNEQFF,TRBV3-1,NA,TRBJ2-1,NA
TGTGCCAGCAGTGGGACCGGGACAGTAACCTACGAGCAGTACTTC,CASSGTGTVTYEQYF,TRBV7-9,TRBD1,TRBJ2-7,NA
TGTGCCAGCAGCCCTCCGGGGACAGGGATCTACGAGCAGTACTTC,CASSPPGTGIYEQYF,TRBV7-2,TRBD1,TRBJ2-7,many
TGTGCCAGCAGCCAGACGACTACCCAGGCCCAGTACTTC,CASSQTTTQAQYF,TRBV3-1,NA,TRBJ2-5,many
TGCAGCGTTGCCCAGGGAACTCTGAACACTGAAGCTTTCTTT,CSVAQGTLNTEAFF,TRBV29-1,NA,TRBJ1-1,many
TGCAGTGCTAGAGTTTTTGGGACTAGCGGAGTGGTTAATGCGAACACCGGGGAGCTGTTTTTT,CSARVFGTSGVVNANTGELFF,TRBV20-1,TRBD2,TRBJ2-2,NA
TGTGCCATCATGTATGACAGGACCTACGAGCAGTACTTC,CAIMYDRTYEQYF,TRBV10-3,NA,TRBJ2-7,many
TGTGCCATCAGTCCGGGACAGGGACCCACAGATACGCAGTATTTT,CAISPGQGPTDTQYF,TRBV10-3,TRBD1,TRBJ2-3,NA
TGTGCCACCAGCAGAGTAGGGGAGGGGTCTTCACCCCTCCACTTT,CATSRVGEGSSPLHF,TRBV15,NA,TRBJ1-6,few
TGTGCCAGCAGTGCCCCCCCCGGGACTAGCGGGGCGGTCTACAATGAGCAGTTCTTC,CASSAPPGTSGAVYNEQFF,TRBV25-1,TRBD2,TRBJ2-1,NA
TGTGCCAGCAGCTTGGGGATCAATTCACCCCTCCACTTT,CASSLGINSPLHF,TRBV5-8,NA,TRBJ1-6,NA
TGTGCCAGCAGCTCTCAGATTTATCAGCCCCAGCATTTT,CASSSQIYQPQHF,TRBV7-2,NA,TRBJ1-5,many
TGCAGTGCTAGAGTTCCCGGGATAAGTCAGCCCCAGCATTTT,CSARVPGISQPQHF,TRBV20-1,NA,TRBJ1-5,many
TGCAGTGCTAGTCGGGGGGCCCCAGATACGCAGTATTTT,CSASRGAPDTQYF,TRBV20-1,NA,TRBJ2-3,many